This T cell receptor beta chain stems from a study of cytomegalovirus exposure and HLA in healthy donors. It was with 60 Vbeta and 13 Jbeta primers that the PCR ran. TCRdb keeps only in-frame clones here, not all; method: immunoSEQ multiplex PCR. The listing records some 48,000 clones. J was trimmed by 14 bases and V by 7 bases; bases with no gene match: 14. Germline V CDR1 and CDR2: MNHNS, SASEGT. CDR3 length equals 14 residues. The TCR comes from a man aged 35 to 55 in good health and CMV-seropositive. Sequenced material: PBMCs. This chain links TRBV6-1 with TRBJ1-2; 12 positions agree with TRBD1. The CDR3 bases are TGTGCCAGCAAAACCCTTCCGGGACAGGGGGCAGGGACCTTC. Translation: CASKTLPGQGAGTF.